The rows below give T cell receptor beta chains drawn from one sample of a study of blood T cell repertoires in COVID-19. This table comes from immunoSEQ multiplex PCR, and its TCRdb copy is limited to in-frame clones, with some not included. The sample has approximately 250,000 clones; roughly nine tenths are singletons. The specimen sequenced was peripheral blood. The origin of the receptors is a man aged 40-50 years with active or convalescent COVID-19. The CDR3 runs from the conserved cysteine through the conserved F or W. A D gene is named only where the DNA matches it firmly.

>TRBD1|TRBJ1-1|TRBV18
CASSPLTGTVNTEAFF
TGTGCCAGCTCACCATTAACCGGGACAGTGAACACTGAAGCTTTCTTT
>TRBD1|TRBJ1-1|TRBV29-1
CSVAGQMNTEAFF
TGCAGCGTTGCGGGACAGATGAACACTGAAGCTTTCTTT
>.|TRBJ2-5|TRBV5-1
CASRSRSLAEKETQYF
TGCGCCAGCAGATCCCGCTCCTTGGCGGAGAAAGAGACCCAGTACTTC
>TRBD2|TRBJ2-1|TRBV5-4
CASSKGTSAYNEQFF
TGTGCCAGCAGCAAAGGGACTAGCGCATACAATGAGCAGTTCTTC
>.|TRBJ1-2|TRBV28
CASSPPGGRGWGYTF
TGTGCCAGCAGTCCTCCGGGGGGACGCGGGTGGGGCTACACCTTC
>TRBD2|TRBJ2-7|TRBV19
CASSISGTSYYEQYF
TGTGCCAGTAGTATTTCCGGGACTAGCTATTACGAGCAGTACTTC
>TRBD1|TRBJ1-2|TRBV30
CAWWTGVGYTF
TGTGCCTGGTGGACAGGGGTCGGCTACACCTTC
>TRBD2|TRBJ2-1|TRBV10-3
CAIRRSGNVGNIEQFF
TGTGCCATCCGTCGTAGCGGGAACGTCGGCAACATTGAGCAGTTCTTC
>.|TRBJ1-2|TRBV19
CASIGRNVKSLYGYTF
TGTGCCAGTATTGGCAGGAACGTCAAATCTTTATATGGCTACACCTTC
>TRBD1|TRBJ1-6|TRBV5-1
CASSLTGDVAYNSPLHF
TGCGCCAGCAGCCTGACAGGGGACGTCGCCTATAATTCACCCCTCCACTTT
>TRBD1|TRBJ1-5|TRBV27
CASSLSGQWEPQHF
TGTGCCAGCAGTTTATCGGGACAGTGGGAGCCCCAGCATTTT